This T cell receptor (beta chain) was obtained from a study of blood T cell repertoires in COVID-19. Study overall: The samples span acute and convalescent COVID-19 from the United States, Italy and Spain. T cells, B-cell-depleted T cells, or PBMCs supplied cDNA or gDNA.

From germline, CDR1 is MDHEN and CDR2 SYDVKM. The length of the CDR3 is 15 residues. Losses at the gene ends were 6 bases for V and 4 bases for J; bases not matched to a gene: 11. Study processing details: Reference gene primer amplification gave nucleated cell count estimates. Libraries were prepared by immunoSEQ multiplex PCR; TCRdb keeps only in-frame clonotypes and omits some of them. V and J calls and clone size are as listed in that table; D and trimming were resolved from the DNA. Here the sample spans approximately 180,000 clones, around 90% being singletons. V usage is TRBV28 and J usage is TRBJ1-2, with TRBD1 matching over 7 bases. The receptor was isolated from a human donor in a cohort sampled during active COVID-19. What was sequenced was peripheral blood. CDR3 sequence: CASREQGFDSYGYTF. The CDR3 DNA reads TGTGCCAGCAGGGAACAGGGGTTCGACTCCTATGGCTACACCTTC.